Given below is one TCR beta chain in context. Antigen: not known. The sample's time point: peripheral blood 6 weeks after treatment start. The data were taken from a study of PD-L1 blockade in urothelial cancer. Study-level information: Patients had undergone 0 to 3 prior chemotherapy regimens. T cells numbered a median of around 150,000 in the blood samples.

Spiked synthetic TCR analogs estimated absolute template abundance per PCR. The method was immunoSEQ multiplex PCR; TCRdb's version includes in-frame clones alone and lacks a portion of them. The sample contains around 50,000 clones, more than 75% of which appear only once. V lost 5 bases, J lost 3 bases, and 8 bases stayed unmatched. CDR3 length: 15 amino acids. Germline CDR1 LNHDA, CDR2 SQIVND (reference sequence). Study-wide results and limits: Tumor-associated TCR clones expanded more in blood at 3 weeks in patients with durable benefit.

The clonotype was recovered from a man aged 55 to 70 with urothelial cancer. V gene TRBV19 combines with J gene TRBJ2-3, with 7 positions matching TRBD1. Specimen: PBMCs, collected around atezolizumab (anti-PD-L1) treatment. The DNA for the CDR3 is TGTGCCAGTAGTGCGACAGGGCGTCGGACAGATACGCAGTATTTT. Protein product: CASSATGRRTDTQYF.